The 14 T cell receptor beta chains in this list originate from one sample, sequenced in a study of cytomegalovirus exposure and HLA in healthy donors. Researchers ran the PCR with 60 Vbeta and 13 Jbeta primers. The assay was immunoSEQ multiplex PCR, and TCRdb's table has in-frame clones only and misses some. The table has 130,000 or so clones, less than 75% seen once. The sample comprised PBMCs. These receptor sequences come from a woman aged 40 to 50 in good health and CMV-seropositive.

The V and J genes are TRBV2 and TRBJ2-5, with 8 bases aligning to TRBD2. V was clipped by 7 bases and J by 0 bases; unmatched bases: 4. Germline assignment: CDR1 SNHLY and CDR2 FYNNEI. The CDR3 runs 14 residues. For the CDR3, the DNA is TGTGCCAGCAAGGGGCGGGGGGACCAAGAGACCCAGTACTTC. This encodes CASKGRGDQETQYF.

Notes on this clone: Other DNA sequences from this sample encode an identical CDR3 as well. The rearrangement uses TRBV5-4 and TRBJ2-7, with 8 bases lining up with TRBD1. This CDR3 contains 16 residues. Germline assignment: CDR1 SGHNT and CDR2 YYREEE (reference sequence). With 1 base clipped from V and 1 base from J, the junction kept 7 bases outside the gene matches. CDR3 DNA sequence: TGTGCCAGCAGCTTGTCCCCCAGGGGGCTTTCCTACGAGCAGTACTTC. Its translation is CASSLSPRGLSYEQYF. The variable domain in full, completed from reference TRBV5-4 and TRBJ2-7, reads ETGVTQSPTHLIKTRGQQVTLRCSSQSGHNTVSWYQQALGQGPQFIFQYYREEENGRGNFPPRFSGLQFPNYSSELNVNALELDDSALYLCASSLSPRGLSYEQYFGPGTRLTVT.

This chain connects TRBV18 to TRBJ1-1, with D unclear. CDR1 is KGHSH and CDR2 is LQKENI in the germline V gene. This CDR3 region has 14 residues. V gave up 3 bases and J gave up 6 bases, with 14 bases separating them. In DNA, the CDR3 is TGTGCCAGCTCACCTTCCTCCCCTGCGGCTGAAGCTTTCTTT. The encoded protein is CASSPSSPAAEAFF.

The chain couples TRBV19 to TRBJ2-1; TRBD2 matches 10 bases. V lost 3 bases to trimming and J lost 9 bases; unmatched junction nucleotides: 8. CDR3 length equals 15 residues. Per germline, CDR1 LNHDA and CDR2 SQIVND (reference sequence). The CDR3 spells CASSIKAGGQVEQFF. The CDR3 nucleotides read TGTGCCAGTAGTATTAAAGCGGGGGGGCAGGTTGAGCAGTTCTTC.

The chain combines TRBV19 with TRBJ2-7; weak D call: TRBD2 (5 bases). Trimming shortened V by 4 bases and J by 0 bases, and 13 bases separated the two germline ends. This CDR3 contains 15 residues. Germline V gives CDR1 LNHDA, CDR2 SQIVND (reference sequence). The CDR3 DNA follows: TGTGCCAGTAGTAGGGCCCTAGCAAGCTCCTACGAGCAGTACTTC. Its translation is CASSRALASSYEQYF.

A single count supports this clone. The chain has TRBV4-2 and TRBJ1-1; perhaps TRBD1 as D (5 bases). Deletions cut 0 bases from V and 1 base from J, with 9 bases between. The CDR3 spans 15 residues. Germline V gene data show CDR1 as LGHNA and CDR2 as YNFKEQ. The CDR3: CASSQEEQGNTEAFF. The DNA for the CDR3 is TGTGCCAGCAGCCAAGAGGAGCAGGGGAACACTGAAGCTTTCTTT.

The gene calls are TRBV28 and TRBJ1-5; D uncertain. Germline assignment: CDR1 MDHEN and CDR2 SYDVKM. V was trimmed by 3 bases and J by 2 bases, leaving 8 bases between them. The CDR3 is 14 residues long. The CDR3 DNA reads TGTGCCAGCAGTTTGAAGGCGGGCAATCAGCCCCAGCATTTT. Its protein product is CASSLKAGNQPQHF.

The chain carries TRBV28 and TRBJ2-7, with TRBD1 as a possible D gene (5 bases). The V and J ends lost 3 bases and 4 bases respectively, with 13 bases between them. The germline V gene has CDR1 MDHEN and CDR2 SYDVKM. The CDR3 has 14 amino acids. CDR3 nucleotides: TGTGCCAGCAGTTTCCCCCGACAGCCTTACGAGCAGTACTTC. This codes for CASSFPRQPYEQYF.

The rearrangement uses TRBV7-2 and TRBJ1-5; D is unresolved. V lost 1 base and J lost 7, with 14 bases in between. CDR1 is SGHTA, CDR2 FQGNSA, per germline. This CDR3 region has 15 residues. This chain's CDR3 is CASSLDKLKNQPQHF. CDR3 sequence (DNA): TGTGCCAGCAGCTTAGACAAATTAAAGAACCAGCCCCAGCATTTT.

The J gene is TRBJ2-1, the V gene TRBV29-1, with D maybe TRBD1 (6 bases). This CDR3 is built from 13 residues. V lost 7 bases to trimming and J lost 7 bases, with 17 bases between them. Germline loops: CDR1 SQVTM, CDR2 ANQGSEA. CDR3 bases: TGCAGCGCGGGACACCGTAACAGGAATGAGCAGTTCTTC. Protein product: CSAGHRNRNEQFF.

The CDR3 region has the DNA TGTGCCAGCAGCTTAGATTGGGGAGGGGTAAGGTTCTTC. It encodes CASSLDWGGVRFF. The V call is TRBV11-3, the J call TRBJ2-1, with 7 positions matching TRBD2. The CDR3 has 13 amino acids. V lost 0 bases and J lost 15; bases outside the gene matches: 8. From germline, CDR1 is SGHNT and CDR2 YENEEA.

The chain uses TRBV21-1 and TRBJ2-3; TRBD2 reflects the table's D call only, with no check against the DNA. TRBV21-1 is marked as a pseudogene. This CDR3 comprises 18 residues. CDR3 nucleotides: TGTGCCAGCAGCAAAGCCTCGACTAGCGGGGGGGCGGTAGATACGCAGTATTTT. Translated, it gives CASSKASTSGGAVDTQYF.

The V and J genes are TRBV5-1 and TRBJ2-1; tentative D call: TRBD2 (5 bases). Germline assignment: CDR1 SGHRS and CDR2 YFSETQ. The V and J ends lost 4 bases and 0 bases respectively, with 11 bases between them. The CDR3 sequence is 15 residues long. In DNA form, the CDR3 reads TGCGCCAGCAGCCCCAGCGGTGGCTCCTACAATGAGCAGTTCTTC. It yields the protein CASSPSGGSYNEQFF.

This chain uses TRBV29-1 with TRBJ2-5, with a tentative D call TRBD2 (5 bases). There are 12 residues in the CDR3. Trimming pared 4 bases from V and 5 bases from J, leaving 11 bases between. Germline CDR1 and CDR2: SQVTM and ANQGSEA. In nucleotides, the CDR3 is TGCAGCGTTGCGGGCCCGGGGGAGACCCAGTACTTC. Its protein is CSVAGPGETQYF.